The rows below give T cell receptor beta chains drawn from one sample of a study of human T cells and chemical hapten exposure. MiXCR was run by TCRdb on the RACE reads, yielding one entry per CDR3 protein. The sample carries roughly 40,000 distinct CDR3 sequences, roughly 10% recorded once. This specimen was whole blood, taken in connection with sensitization to the hapten diphenylcyclopropenone (DPC). Every receptor here comes from a woman aged 30 to 39 with alopecia areata. Some clones in this sample may be carry-over from other donors' samples. CDR3s include the opening cysteine and the closing phenylalanine or tryptophan. The D gene is left open where the match is weak. Clone size, where shown, is once, few, many, or a class for clones that have expanded.

d_gene	abundance	v_gene	j_gene	CDR3aa	CDR3nt
TRBD2	many	TRBV7-2	TRBJ2-7	CASSTPGLASKQYF	TGTGCCAGCAGCACCCCGGGACTAGCGAGTAAGCAGTACTTC
-	-	TRBV7-2	TRBJ2-7	CASSLEAVYEQYF	TGTGCCAGCAGCTTAGAAGCAGTCTACGAGCAGTACTTC
TRBD2	many	TRBV4-2	TRBJ2-1	CASSQEASGGSEEQFF	TGTGCCAGCAGCCAAGAGGCTAGCGGGGGTTCGGAAGAGCAGTTCTTC
-	-	TRBV6-2/TRBV6-3	TRBJ1-6	CASSYGGVSPLHF	TGTGCCAGCAGTTACGGGGGGGTTTCACCCCTCCACTTT
-	many	TRBV30	TRBJ2-1	CAWTPSGYNEQFF	TGTGCCTGGACCCCGTCGGGGTACAATGAGCAGTTCTTC
-	-	TRBV27	TRBJ2-5	CASSSTGLQETQYF	TGTGCCAGCAGTTCCACAGGGTTACAAGAGACCCAGTACTTC
-	-	TRBV7-3	TRBJ2-7	CASSPGGLAGGFYEQYF	TGTGCCAGCAGCCCAGGCGGATTGGCAGGGGGGTTCTACGAGCAGTACTTC
-	-	TRBV24-1	TRBJ2-1	CAASDFRGDNEQFF	TGTGCCGCCAGTGATTTTAGGGGGGACAATGAGCAGTTCTTC
TRBD1	few	TRBV19	TRBJ1-5	CASSIWTGDQPQHF	TGTGCCAGTAGTATATGGACAGGGGATCAGCCCCAGCATTTT
TRBD1	-	TRBV5-1	TRBJ2-7	CVSSWTGIWVYEQYF	TGCGTCAGCAGCTGGACAGGGATTTGGGTCTACGAGCAGTACTTC